The 26 T cell receptor beta chains listed next were all sequenced from one sample in a study of T cell responses to AZD1222 COVID-19 vaccine. Libraries were prepared by immunoSEQ multiplex PCR; TCRdb keeps only in-frame clonotypes and omits some of them. The top ten clones hold around 4.7% of a sample with roughly 100,000 clones, more than 85% of them seen once. The sequencing used peripheral blood, collected on day 0 of AZD1222 vaccination. Receptors originate from an adult in good health.

V gene TRBV5-1 combines with J gene TRBJ2-1; D possibly uses TRBD1 or TRBD2 (6 bases each). The CDR3 has 16 residues. Germline values: CDR1 SGHRS, CDR2 YFSETQ. V was trimmed by 3 bases and J by 0 bases, leaving 13 bases between them. Here the CDR3 DNA reads TGCGCCAGCAGCTCAGGACAGACTAGCTCCTACAATGAGCAGTTCTTC. It translates to CASSSGQTSSYNEQFF.

This chain uses TRBV5-5 with TRBJ2-7, with D perhaps matching TRBD1 (6 bases). Trimming removed 1 base from V and 1 base from J, with 9 bases in between. CDR1 is SGHKS, CDR2 YYEKEE, per germline (reference sequence). This CDR3 region has 14 residues. The CDR3 bases are TGTGCCAGCAGCTTGACGACAGGATCCTACGAGCAGTACTTC. This gives the protein CASSLTTGSYEQYF.

The chain has TRBV12-5 and TRBJ1-1; D is undetermined. This CDR3 contains 12 residues. Trimming removed 2 bases from V and 7 bases from J, with 8 bases in between. Germline CDR1 reads LGHNT; CDR2 reads FRNRAP. The DNA of the CDR3 is TGTGCTAGTGGTTTGACCGGTTATGAAGCTTTCTTT. Protein sequence: CASGLTGYEAFF. The variable domain in full, with the rest retrieved from reference TRBV12-5 and TRBJ1-1, is DARVTQTPRHKVTEMGQEVTMRCQPILGHNTVFWYRQTMMQGLELLAYFRNRAPLDDSGMPKDRFSAEMPDATLATLKIQPSEPRDSAVYFCASGLTGYEAFFGQGTRLTVV.

V gene TRBV11-1 combines with J gene TRBJ2-7; D is perhaps TRBD2 (5 bases). V lost 1 base and J lost 4, with 11 bases in between. Germline lookup yields CDR1 SGHAT and CDR2 FQDESV (reference sequence). CDR3 length: 14 residues. CDR3 nucleotides: TGTGCCAGCAGCTTAGGGACTTCCCCTTACGAGCAGTACTTC. It is translated as CASSLGTSPYEQYF.

The CDR3 is CASSLARDTEAFF. CDR3 bases: TGTGCCAGCAGTTTAGCCAGAGACACTGAAGCTTTCTTT. The rearrangement links TRBV28 to TRBJ1-1; D call uncertain. Germline assignment: CDR1 MDHEN and CDR2 SYDVKM. Trimming took off 2 bases at V and 3 bases at J, with 7 bases between the two ends. The CDR3 sequence is 13 residues long.

V usage is TRBV18 and J usage is TRBJ2-5; perhaps TRBD2 as D (5 bases). The CDR3 has 13 amino acids. CDR1 is KGHSH, CDR2 LQKENI, per germline. The V end was cut by 6 bases, the J end by 1 base, with 9 bases between. The CDR3 sequence: CASSRGSQETQYF. For the CDR3, the DNA is TGTGCCAGCTCTCGGGGTTCCCAAGAGACCCAGTACTTC.

The chain employs TRBV9 and TRBJ2-7; TRBD2 agrees at 8 bases. J lost 1 base, V lost 0 bases, and 6 bases had no gene match. CDR3 size: 16 residues. Per germline, CDR1 SGDLS and CDR2 YYNGEE. CDR3 sequence (DNA): TGTGCCAGCAGCGTAGGAGGGAGCGGGGGTTCCTACGAGCAGTACTTC. Its translation: CASSVGGSGGSYEQYF.

This chain links TRBV28 with TRBJ2-7; D is perhaps TRBD2 (6 bases). Germline V gene sequence: CDR1 MDHEN, CDR2 SYDVKM. This CDR3 has 16 amino acids. The V and J ends lost 6 bases and 3 bases respectively, with 21 bases between them. The CDR3 protein is CASSPGGKPNIYEQYF. The CDR3 nucleotides read TGTGCCAGCAGCCCGGGCGGGAAACCGAACATCTACGAGCAGTACTTC.

The chain is built from TRBV18 and TRBJ1-5, with D hard to call. The V end lost 3 bases, the J end lost 0 bases, and 6 bases lay between the germline ends. The CDR3 loop spans 14 amino acids. Germline CDR1 reads KGHSH; CDR2 reads LQKENI. CDR3 region: CASSPTDSNQPQHF. Written as DNA, the CDR3 is TGTGCCAGCTCACCCACCGATAGCAATCAGCCCCAGCATTTT.

This chain uses TRBV18 with TRBJ2-1; the match to TRBD2 covers 11 bases. Germline V gene lookup returns CDR1 KGHSH and CDR2 LQKENI. Unmatched junction bases numbered 9, after V lost 0 bases and J lost 8 bases. There are 17 residues in the CDR3. This CDR3 is CASSPPPELAGGDEQFF. The CDR3, as DNA: TGTGCCAGCTCACCACCTCCCGAGTTAGCGGGAGGGGATGAGCAGTTCTTC.

The chain uses TRBV5-4 and TRBJ2-7; 11 nucleotides agree with TRBD1. The CDR3 covers 14 residues. Germline V gene sequence: CDR1 SGHNT, CDR2 YYREEE (reference sequence). J gave up 7 bases and V 2 bases, and 5 bases lay outside the gene matches. CDR3 DNA sequence: TGTGCCAGCAGCTTTCCGGGACAGGGGGGGGAGCAGTACTTC. Its translation: CASSFPGQGGEQYF.

The chain joins TRBV28 to TRBJ1-5; weak D call: TRBD1 (5 bases). CDR1 is MDHEN and CDR2 is SYDVKM in the germline V gene. Between the trimmed V and J ends, which lost 6 bases and 4 bases, there was a span of 13 bases. CDR3 length equals 14 residues. DNA of the CDR3: TGTGCCAGCAGCTGGGGGGTGGCGAATCAGCCCCAGCATTTT. This gives the protein CASSWGVANQPQHF.

The V and J genes are TRBV28 and TRBJ2-3; 7 bases align to TRBD1. Trimming removed 8 bases from V and 1 base from J; junction bases left unmatched: 12. Germline lookup yields CDR1 MDHEN and CDR2 SYDVKM. This CDR3 is 16 amino acids long. CDR3 region: CASAGEGARGTDTQYF. The CDR3 region has the DNA TGTGCCAGCGCCGGAGAGGGGGCTCGTGGCACAGATACGCAGTATTTT.

The V call is TRBV18, the J call TRBJ2-1; TRBD1 aligns across 8 bases. The CDR3 spans 12 residues. Germline V lookup: CDR1 KGHSH, CDR2 LQKENI. J lost 6 bases, V lost 8 bases, and 3 bases had no gene match. The DNA for the CDR3 is TGTGCCAGCACAACAGGGGGCAATGAGCAGTTCTTC. This sequence encodes CASTTGGNEQFF.

This clone appeared a single time. This chain joins TRBV29-1 and TRBJ1-4; D is perhaps TRBD1 (5 bases). CDR3 length: 13 residues. Trimming shortened V by 7 bases and J by 3 bases, and 12 bases separated the two germline ends. Germline CDR1 and CDR2: SQVTM and ANQGSEA. The CDR3: CSARGGANEKLFF. CDR3 nucleotides: TGCAGCGCTCGGGGAGGGGCTAATGAAAAACTGTTTTTT.

CDR3 sequence: CASSLDLRPVGNEQFF. CDR3 DNA sequence: TGTGCCAGCAGCTTAGATCTGCGCCCAGTTGGCAATGAGCAGTTCTTC. V usage is TRBV7-9 and J usage is TRBJ2-1; D gene uncertain. The germline CDR1 and CDR2 sequences are SEHNR and FQNEAQ (reference sequence). This CDR3 spans 16 amino acids. Deletions cut 1 base from V and 6 bases from J, with 16 bases between.

The V and J genes are TRBV2 and TRBJ2-5; D call uncertain. The CDR3 sequence is 12 residues long. V was clipped by 8 bases and J by 0 bases, with 7 bases between them. Germline V gene lookup returns CDR1 SNHLY and CDR2 FYNNEI. CDR3 amino acids: CASQDYQETQYF. The CDR3 bases are TGTGCCAGCCAGGATTACCAAGAGACCCAGTACTTC. The full variable domain, in which reference TRBV2 and TRBJ2-5 provide the parts outside the CDR3, is EPEVTQTPSHQVTQMGQEVILRCVPISNHLYFYWYRQILGQKVEFLVSFYNNEISEKSEIFDDQFSVERPDGSNFTLKIRSTKLEDSAMYFCASQDYQETQYFGPGTRLLVL.

The chain joins TRBV19 to TRBJ1-1; TRBD1 might be the D (6 bases). Between the trimmed V and J ends, which lost 5 bases and 2 bases, there was a span of 21 bases. Germline CDR1 LNHDA, CDR2 SQIVND (reference sequence). The CDR3 runs to 17 residues. CDR3 DNA: TGTGCCAGTAGTGTCCACATCTCGGACAGAAGAAACACTGAAGCTTTCTTT. Protein: CASSVHISDRRNTEAFF.

The J gene is TRBJ2-2, the V gene TRBV2; 8 bases map to TRBD2. The CDR3 is 15 residues long. V was clipped by 2 bases and J by 4 bases; unmatched bases: 3. The germline V gene has CDR1 SNHLY and CDR2 FYNNEI. The CDR3 region has the DNA TGTGCCAGCAGTGAATCACTAGCGGTCACCGGGGAGCTGTTTTTT. Translation: CASSESLAVTGELFF.

The chain recombines TRBV3-1 (or the pseudogene TRBV3-2) with TRBJ1-4, with no clear D. Germline V gives CDR1 LGHDT, CDR2 YNNKEL (reference sequence). V lost 3 bases, J lost 4 bases, and 9 bases lay in between. There are 14 residues in the CDR3. Here the CDR3 DNA reads TGTGCCAGCAGCCATCAGGCAGGTAATGAAAAACTGTTTTTT. As protein: CASSHQAGNEKLFF.

In nucleotides, the CDR3 is TGTGCCAGTAGTTCCGGGGCGGAGACCCAGTACTTC. Translation: CASSSGAETQYF. The chain carries TRBV19 and TRBJ2-5, with D perhaps assigned TRBD1 or TRBD2 (5 bases each). V gave up 5 bases and J gave up 5 bases, with 9 bases separating them. The CDR3 is 12 amino acids. Germline CDR1 is LNHDA and CDR2 is SQIVND (reference sequence).

The chain couples TRBV12-5 to TRBJ1-2, with 7 bases identical to TRBD1. The CDR3 sequence is 12 residues long. Germline lookup yields CDR1 LGHNT and CDR2 FRNRAP. V shed 4 bases and J 4 bases; nucleotides not matched to a gene: 0. The CDR3 region has the DNA TGTGCTAGTGGTTCAGGGGGCTATGGCTACACCTTC. Protein sequence: CASGSGGYGYTF.

This clone was recorded only once. CDR3 region: CASTVGANTGELFF. For the CDR3, the DNA is TGCGCCAGCACGGTCGGGGCTAACACCGGGGAGCTGTTTTTT. This rearrangement joins TRBV10-2 to TRBJ2-2; the D gene could be TRBD1 or TRBD2 (5 bases each). CDR1 and CDR2 (germline): WSHSY, SAAADI. The V end lost 7 bases, the J end lost 2 bases, and 11 bases lay between the germline ends. CDR3 size: 14 residues.

Worth noting for this clone: Compared with germline, one end of the junction differs, possibly owing to a read error. The CDR3 region has the DNA TGTGCCAGCAGTGAAGGGCGTGAGGGATGGGACTTC. Its translation: CASSEGREGWDF. The genes are TRBV6-1 and TRBJ2-7; D is possibly TRBD2 (5 bases). Looked up from germline, CDR1 is MNHNS and CDR2 is SASEGT. This CDR3 contains 12 residues.

The gene calls are TRBV11-2 and TRBJ2-7, with D perhaps TRBD2 (5 bases). Trimming took 5 bases from V and 7 from J, leaving 15 bases between them. Looked up from germline, CDR1 is SGHAT and CDR2 is FQNNGV. The CDR3 is made up of 13 amino acids. CDR3 in DNA: TGTGCCAGCAGCACCTCGGAGGCGGCAGAGCAGTACTTC. It codes for CASSTSEAAEQYF.

The rearrangement uses TRBV5-4 and TRBJ2-3, with D perhaps matching TRBD1 or TRBD2 (6 bases each). Germline assignment: CDR1 SGHNT and CDR2 YYREEE (reference sequence). This CDR3 is 14 amino acids long. Trimming removed 2 bases at V and 6 bases at J, with 13 bases between. The CDR3 is CASSFGRGGDTQYF. CDR3 coding DNA: TGTGCCAGCAGCTTCGGCAGGGGAGGTGATACGCAGTATTTT.